The 7 T cell receptor beta chains below all came from one sample that was sequenced in a study of blood T cell repertoires in COVID-19 (dated by TCRdb to about 2020). The method was the immunoSEQ multiplex PCR assay. What TCRdb holds here is the immuneACCESS table cut down to in-frame rearrangements. Part of the clones is not present; checked against another copy, under half of the missing clones reflect an unresolved V gene, and the others are unexplained. The table for this sample lists about 150,000 clones; about 88% of them were counted only once. The top ten hold roughly 0.53% of the sample. The sequenced material came from peripheral blood. The source is a man in his fifties or sixties with COVID-19, enrolled during active disease.

The gene calls are TRBV24-1 and TRBJ2-3, with a weak D call TRBD2 (7 bases). The V gene's germline CDR1 is KGHDR and CDR2 SFDVKD. This CDR3 region has 13 residues. Deletions cut 9 bases from V and 6 bases from J, with 15 bases between. The CDR3 is CATRRGGGDTQYF. The CDR3 DNA reads TGTGCCACCCGTCGGGGAGGGGGGGATACGCAGTATTTT.

The V and J genes are TRBV7-9 and TRBJ2-2; TRBD1 matches at 7 bases. J was trimmed by 7 bases and V by 2 bases; bases with no gene match: 10. Germline CDR1 is SEHNR and CDR2 is FQNEAQ (reference sequence). The CDR3 has 16 amino acids. The CDR3 DNA reads as TGTGCCAGCAGCTTAACGGCAGGGGGTCCCGTCGGGGAGCTGTTTTTT. Its protein product is CASSLTAGGPVGELFF.

This sequence joins TRBV5-1 and TRBJ2-5; perhaps TRBD2 as D (5 bases). CDR1 SGHRS and CDR2 YFSETQ come from the germline V gene. This CDR3 contains 14 residues. Between the trimmed V and J ends, which lost 6 bases and 0 bases, there was a span of 12 bases. The CDR3 DNA follows: TGCGCCAGCACCCGGACTCTGTACCAAGAGACCCAGTACTTC. Its translation is CASTRTLYQETQYF.

The chain combines TRBV4-3 with TRBJ2-1; the match to TRBD2 covers 12 bases. The CDR3 loop spans 22 amino acids. Germline CDR1 is LGHNA and CDR2 is YSLEER. With 0 bases clipped from V and 4 bases from J, the junction kept 19 bases outside the gene matches. The DNA of the CDR3 is TGCGCCAGCAGCCAAGATCGTGGGCAGGGAACTAGCGGGAGGTCGTCGTACAATGAGCAGTTCTTC. It translates to CASSQDRGQGTSGRSSYNEQFF.

This clone was counted once. The CDR3 nucleotides are TGTGCCAGTAGTATGGGCTGGTTACAAAGCACAGATACGCAGTATTTT. Translation gives CASSMGWLQSTDTQYF. The chain employs TRBV19 and TRBJ2-3; D unclear. V lost 3 bases and J lost 0, with 13 bases in between. The CDR3 runs 16 residues. Germline CDR1 and CDR2: LNHDA and SQIVND (reference sequence).

The chain employs TRBV7-9 and TRBJ1-3; D might be TRBD1 (5 bases). Deletions cut 1 base from V and 0 bases from J, with 7 bases between. The CDR3 has 15 amino acids. The germline gives CDR1 SEHNR, CDR2 FQNEAQ (reference sequence). DNA for the CDR3: TGTGCCAGCAGCTTAGTGGGGGGCTCTGGAAACACCATATATTTT. Protein: CASSLVGGSGNTIYF.

This chain connects TRBV7-2 to TRBJ1-3; TRBD1 matches 10 bases. The CDR3 spans 13 residues. V was pared by 4 bases and J by 7 bases, with 1 base of the junction left unmatched. The germline CDR1 and CDR2 sequences are SGHTA and FQGNSA. The CDR3 region is CASSSDRGNTIYF. The CDR3 DNA follows: TGTGCCAGCAGCTCGGACAGGGGGAACACCATATATTTT.